This T cell receptor (beta chain) was documented in a study of blood T cell repertoires in COVID-19. On the study more broadly: Samples of COVID-19 (acute and convalescent) were obtained from the United States, Italy and Spain. PBMCs, B-cell-depleted T cells, or T cells provided the cDNA or gDNA that made up the material.

In the authors' workflow: Amplification of reference gene primers provided the estimated nucleated cell counts. Some clones are missing from TCRdb's copy, which holds only in-frame ones; the method was immunoSEQ multiplex PCR. The DNA gave D and trimming, while V, J and clone size come from that table. The profile covers more than 65,000 clones, with 70% to 90% appearing a single time and around 8.6% taken by the ten largest. The specimen sequenced was peripheral blood. The receptor's source is a man between 50 and 59 years old with acute or convalescent COVID-19.

The CDR3 DNA follows: TGTGCCAGCAGTTACTCGAGCCCAGGCCCTAACTATGGCTACACCTTC. Protein sequence: CASSYSSPGPNYGYTF. The chain recombines TRBV6-5 with TRBJ1-2; D is unclear. Per the germline V gene, CDR1 is MNHEY and CDR2 is SVGAGI. The CDR3 runs 16 residues. V was cut by 0 bases and J by 0 bases, with 11 bases left in between.